This T cell receptor beta chain was profiled in a study of control samples from healthy donors and cancer patients. Germline V CDR1 and CDR2: MDHEN, SYDVKM. This CDR3 is built from 17 residues. V dropped 5 bases and J dropped 0 bases, with 14 bases sitting between them. Clones were read by immunoSEQ multiplex PCR, and TCRdb kept only the in-frame ones, dropping some. Seen here are 150,000 to 200,000 clones, roughly 90% observed once, and the top ten hold roughly 1.5%. The specimen was blood. This receptor was obtained from a woman aged 45 to 65 in good health. The rearrangement links TRBV28 to TRBJ2-6; perhaps TRBD1 as D (6 bases). The CDR3 coding sequence is TGTGCCAGCAGTCCGTGGACAGCGAGCTCTGGGGCCAACGTCCTGACTTTC. Protein sequence: CASSPWTASSGANVLTF.